The T cell receptor (beta chain) under discussion was sequenced for a study of blood T cell repertoires in COVID-19 (dated by TCRdb to about 2020). Turning to the overall study: Samples covering the acute and convalescent phases of COVID-19 were provided by collaborators in the United States, Italy and Spain. Where available, HLA class I and class II types were taken from metadata supplied by the sample provider and were not determined by assay-based typing. Subjects who had been exposed to COVID-19, were actively infected with it, or had recovered from it provided the deeply sampled blood TCRbeta repertoires that made up the dataset. A freely available public database, intended as a resource for researchers studying the immune response to SARS-CoV-2, is where the repertoires were released. Nearly every sample came with metadata listing a de-identified subject ID, COVID-19 status, age in years and sex. The prospective study material was composed of cDNA or gDNA derived from T cells, B-cell-depleted T cells, or PBMCs. The samples were drawn from the first 160 participants of the ongoing ImmuneRACE study and from about 1,200 subjects provided by 6 global collaborators. On the study overall, not on this receptor specifically: How much clinical and demographic metadata was included differed by source and by participant, and the metadata was provided uncurated.

The immunoSEQ Assay, a bias-controlled multiplex PCR, was used to amplify TCRbeta CDR3 regions from genomic DNA. Regarding the original processing steps: Nucleated cell counts per sample were estimated from amplification of reference gene primers within the assay. To quantify the absolute abundance of each unique TCRbeta CDR3 rearrangement, sequence reads were collapsed and filtered. Productive Simpson clonality was computed per sample as the square root of Simpson's diversity index over productive rearrangements. TCRdb provides this immuneACCESS table in a form limited to in-frame rearrangements. Some clones are lacking; in checked studies, under half of them reflect an unresolved V gene, and why the rest are absent is not known. The D gene and trimming were derived from the DNA, and the V and J assignments and clone size from that table. This sample has a few hundred thousand clones in its table, and approximately 90% of those were observed once. 1.2% to 1.5% of the sample is taken by the ten largest.

In the prospective study, participants were about 18 to 90 years old, resided in about two dozen geographic areas of the United States, and were enrolled through a virtual design. In the prospective study, cohorts were assigned on the basis of participant-reported clinical history obtained from a screening survey and a study questionnaire. A participant counted as exposed if, within 2 weeks of entering the study, that participant had been in contact with someone who had a PCR-confirmed or clinician-diagnosed COVID-19 case. Each participant in the prospective study had whole blood, serum and a nasopharyngeal or oropharyngeal swab collected by mobile phlebotomists. Prospective study participants could optionally give additional blood draws and questionnaires over an approximately two-month period. Prospective study blood samples were shipped either frozen or at room temperature before DNA extraction.

This clone was observed a few times. The clone's antigen remains unknown. No much larger clonotype is one base removed from it; base qualities were not supplied. This clonotype was sampled from a woman younger than 35 who had been exposed to COVID-19. Sequenced input: PBMCs or T cells enriched from blood (not recorded which).

CDR3 sequence: CASSLEILAGGNEQFF. The DNA sequence is given as TGCGCCAGCAGCTTGGAGATCCTAGCGGGAGGAAATGAGCAGTTCTTC. Recombination joined TRBV5-1 with TRBJ2-1; TRBD2 lines up with 11 middle nucleotides. The CDR3 runs 16 residues from the cysteine to the phenylalanine. CDR3 DNA only is kept here, 48 bases in frame from base 1. Compared with germline, V lacks 0 bases and J lacks 7 bases; bases without a gene match: 6. From a lookup of the germline V gene, CDR1 and CDR2 are SGHRS and YFSETQ.